A selection of T cell receptor beta chains follows, all from one sample in a study of blood T cell repertoires in COVID-19. The data were produced by immunoSEQ multiplex PCR, yet TCRdb's version contains in-frame clones alone and is incomplete. The sample records about 130,000 clones, just under 85% being singletons. The sequencing sample was made of peripheral blood. These receptors all stem from a human donor in a cohort sampled during active COVID-19. CDR3s include the opening cysteine and the closing phenylalanine or tryptophan. D genes are given only for firm matches. The size field is filled for only some rows; it gives once, few, many or a size class.

J,D,V,size,DNA,CDR3
TRBJ2-7,TRBD1,TRBV5-1,NA,TGCGCCAGCAGCTTGGATGGGACAGGGGCGTACGAGCAGTACTTC,CASSLDGTGAYEQYF
TRBJ1-1,NA,TRBV10-1,NA,TGCGCCAGCAGTAACATACAGGCCGCGAACACTGAAGCTTTCTTT,CASSNIQAANTEAFF
TRBJ1-1,NA,TRBV2,NA,TGTGCCAGCAGGGCAGGTTCGAACACTGAAGCTTTCTTT,CASRAGSNTEAFF
TRBJ1-5,NA,TRBV7-9,NA,TGTGCCAGCAGTTATGCAGGGTCGGGTCAGCCCCAGCATTTT,CASSYAGSGQPQHF
TRBJ2-2,NA,TRBV3-1/TRBV3-2,NA,TGTGCCAGCGGGAAAAGGGGCACCGGGGAGCTGTTTTTT,CASGKRGTGELFF
TRBJ1-4,NA,TRBV10-3,NA,TGTGCCATGAGTGCTGGGGGCGATGAAAAACTGTTTTTT,CAMSAGGDEKLFF
TRBJ2-1,NA,TRBV18,NA,TGTGCCAGCTCACCACCGGGGGGAAATGAGCAGTTCTTC,CASSPPGGNEQFF
TRBJ1-5,TRBD1,TRBV5-6,few,TGTGCCAGCAGCATCGGACAGGGTGGACAGCCCCAGCATTTT,CASSIGQGGQPQHF
TRBJ1-6,TRBD1,TRBV27,NA,TGTGCCAGCAGTTGGGGGGGGACCGGGACAGGGGGTTCACCCCTCCACTTT,CASSWGGTGTGGSPLHF
TRBJ2-7,TRBD2,TRBV19,NA,TGTGCCAGTAGTATTCAGCGGGGGGCCTCCTACGAGCAGTACTTC,CASSIQRGASYEQYF
TRBJ1-2,NA,TRBV30,NA,TGTGCCTGGAGGGTAACGGAGATGAGTGGCTACACCTTC,CAWRVTEMSGYTF
TRBJ2-7,TRBD1,TRBV29-1,NA,TGCAGCGTCCAGACAGGGAACGAGCAGTACTTC,CSVQTGNEQYF
TRBJ2-2,NA,TRBV3-1/TRBV3-2,NA,TGTGCCAGCACCCTAATGGTCGGGACCGGGGAGCTGTTTTTT,CASTLMVGTGELFF
TRBJ2-5,TRBD2,TRBV4-1,NA,TGCGCCAGCAGCCTCCGCGGGGGGGAATGGGAGACCCAGTACTTC,CASSLRGGEWETQYF
TRBJ2-7,TRBD2,TRBV18,NA,TGTGCCAGCTCACCATCCGCGGGGGAGTCGGGCGAGCAGTACTTC,CASSPSAGESGEQYF
TRBJ1-5,NA,TRBV19,once,TGTGCCAGTAGTCGCGCCGGTGGCAATCAGCCCCAGCATTTT,CASSRAGGNQPQHF
TRBJ1-1,TRBD1,TRBV5-1,NA,TGCGCCAGCAGCTGGGGACAGGTTTTTTACCGGAACACTGAAGCTTTCTTT,CASSWGQVFYRNTEAFF
TRBJ2-3,TRBD2,TRBV5-4,NA,TGTGCCAGCAGCTTGCGGGGCGGGGGGGTTAGCACAGATACGCAGTATTTT,CASSLRGGGVSTDTQYF
TRBJ2-3,TRBD2,TRBV7-2,few,TGTGCCAGCAGCTCTTCTAGCGGGGGGGTTGTAGATACGCAGTATTTT,CASSSSSGGVVDTQYF
TRBJ1-3,NA,TRBV29-1,NA,TGCAGCACCCGGGAGGGAAACACCATATATTTT,CSTREGNTIYF
TRBJ2-2,TRBD2,TRBV7-8,once,TGTGCCAGCAGCTTCGGCTATAGCGGGGCCCTACGAAGGGAGCTGTTTTTT,CASSFGYSGALRRELFF
TRBJ1-1,TRBD1,TRBV9,NA,TGTGCCAGCAGCGTAGCTACAGGGACAGGGCCCACTGAAGCTTTCTTT,CASSVATGTGPTEAFF
TRBJ1-5,NA,TRBV19,NA,TGTGCCAGTAGTAGTAGGGCCCCGGGAGCGGGTCAGCCCCAGCATTTT,CASSSRAPGAGQPQHF